This T cell receptor (beta chain) was profiled in a study of chronic HIV infection and antiretroviral therapy (dated by TCRdb to between 2015 and 2017). Remarks on this clonotype: The target of this receptor is not known. This may be a read error, as it is one base from a much larger clone.

Libraries were built with 5' RACE. TCRdb shows the sequencer as Illumina MiSeq. The public reads were reprocessed in TCRdb via fastp at Q25 and MiXCR, keeping in-frame beta chains. Every entry covers one CDR3 protein and lists the most common genes and DNA from its rows. A total of 30,000 to 45,000 distinct CDR3 sequences appear in this sample, more than 8% of them only once. The biggest ten clones account for 2.9% of the sample. The clonotype originates from an adult who had HIV and had not received antiretroviral therapy, or was an uninfected healthy control (not recorded which). Sequencing was done on a sample of peripheral blood.

The bases read TGTGCCAGCAGCGCTGACAGCAACACTGAAACTTTCTTT. Protein translation: CASSADSNTETFF. The chain was built from TRBV9 and TRBJ1-1; the D gene is perhaps TRBD1, on 5 matching bases. As encoded in the germline V gene, CDR1 is SGDLS while CDR2 is YYNGEE. From the cysteine up to the phenylalanine, the CDR3 has a length of 13 residues. Of the read, only the CDR3 DNA is kept; its 39 bases are in frame from base 1.